This TCR beta chain derives from a study of response to subunit inactivated influenza vaccine. Using its own MiXCR run on the RT-PCR reads, TCRdb lists one record per CDR3 protein. Of about 170,000 distinct CDR3 sequences in the sample, approximately 12% were seen once. This clonotype was observed at least ten times. This CDR3 is 17 amino acids long. Per germline, CDR1 MNHEY and CDR2 SMNVEV (reference sequence). V lost 2 bases, J lost 6 bases, and 10 bases stayed unmatched. A further study also used this sample, focusing on T cells expressing NK-cell markers. That work contributes: Synthesis of TCR beta cDNA relied on 5'RACE template switching carrying UMIs. Within the sequenced cohort of eight donors, seven exhibited HCMV seropositivity and one was seronegative.

This chain uses TRBV27 with TRBJ2-1, with TRBD2 matching 10 bases. This sequence originates from a man aged 50 to 59 who received an inactivated influenza vaccine. The sequencing here drew on CD8+ T cells sorted from PBMCs, taken roughly 12 days after vaccination. CDR3 loop: CASSLVRSGGAGNEQFF. CDR3 sequence (DNA): TGTGCCAGCAGTTTAGTCCGCAGCGGGGGGGCGGGCAATGAGCAGTTCTTC.